The clone carrying this T cell receptor beta chain has more than one count but fewer than ten. The antigen remains unidentified. The mixed lymphocyte reaction cells were grown together in coculture at 37°C for 5 to 6 days. This sample was taken from a study of siplizumab effects on memory and regulatory T cells. Generated by immunoSEQ multiplex PCR, the TCRdb table keeps only in-frame clones and is missing some. The sample lists fewer than 4,000 clones; 45% to 50% were seen once. The CDR3 is 14 amino acids. V was shortened by 4 bases and J by 4 bases, with 14 bases between the two germline ends. In germline, CDR1 is PRHDT, CDR2 FYEKMQ (reference sequence).

The V gene is TRBV13, the J gene TRBJ2-7; D ambiguous. The sample taken for sequencing was CFSE-low (dividing) CD4+ T cells sorted from an allogeneic mixed lymphocyte reaction. The clonotype comes from a human donor in good health; the cells came from an allogeneic mixed lymphocyte reaction. The CDR3 reads CASSSPNSGYEQYF. In DNA, the CDR3 is TGTGCCAGCAGCTCTCCTAACTCCGGGTACGAGCAGTACTTC.